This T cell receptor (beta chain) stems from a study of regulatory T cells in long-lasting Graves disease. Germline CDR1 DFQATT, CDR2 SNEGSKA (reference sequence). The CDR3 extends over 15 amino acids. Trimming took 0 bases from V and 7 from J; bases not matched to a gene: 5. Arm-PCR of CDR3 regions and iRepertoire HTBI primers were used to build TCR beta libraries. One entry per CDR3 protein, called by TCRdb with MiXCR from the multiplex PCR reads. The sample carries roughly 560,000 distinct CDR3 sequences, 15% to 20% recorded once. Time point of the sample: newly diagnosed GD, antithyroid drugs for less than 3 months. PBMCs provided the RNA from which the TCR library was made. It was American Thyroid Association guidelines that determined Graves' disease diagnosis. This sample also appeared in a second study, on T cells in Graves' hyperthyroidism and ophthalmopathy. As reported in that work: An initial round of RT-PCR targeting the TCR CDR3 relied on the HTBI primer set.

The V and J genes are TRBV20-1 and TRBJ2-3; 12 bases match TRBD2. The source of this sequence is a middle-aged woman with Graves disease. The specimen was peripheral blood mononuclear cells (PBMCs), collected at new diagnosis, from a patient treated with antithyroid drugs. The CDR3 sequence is CSARDPSGGAYTQYF. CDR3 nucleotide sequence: TGCAGTGCTAGAGATCCTAGCGGGGGGGCATATACGCAGTATTTT.